The 3 T cell receptor beta chains in this list originate from one sample, sequenced in a study of blood T cell repertoires in COVID-19. Libraries were prepared by immunoSEQ multiplex PCR; TCRdb keeps only in-frame clonotypes and omits some of them. The data contain tens of thousands of clones, around 87% of them singletons. The sequencing input was peripheral blood. Every receptor here comes from a woman of 80 years or more with active COVID-19.

As regards this clone: The junction departs from germline at one end; a sequencing error may be responsible. This rearrangement joins TRBV12-3 or TRBV12-4 to TRBJ1-1; 10 bases map to TRBD1. This CDR3 spans 13 amino acids. This CDR3 reads CASSLDRGPQAFF. As DNA, the CDR3 is TGTGCCAGCAGCTTAGACAGGGGGCCCCAAGCTTTCTTT.

The chain joins TRBV30 to TRBJ2-3, with TRBD2 matching over 12 bases. From germline, CDR1 is GTSNPN and CDR2 SVGIG (reference sequence). This CDR3 has 14 residues. Trimming removed 5 bases from V and 7 bases from J; junction bases left unmatched: 7. In nucleotides, the CDR3 is TGTGCCTGGGCCCCGACTAGCGGGGGATATACGCAGTATTTT. Translating gives CAWAPTSGGYTQYF.

The chain has TRBV18 and TRBJ2-3; no clear D. The CDR3 consists of 15 residues. Germline V gene data show CDR1 as KGHSH and CDR2 as LQKENI. Trimming pared 5 bases from V and 3 bases from J, leaving 15 bases between. The CDR3 is CASSAMDGGTDTQYF. Written as DNA, the CDR3 is TGTGCCAGCTCAGCAATGGATGGCGGTACAGATACGCAGTATTTT. Variable domain in full (rest from reference TRBV18 and TRBJ2-3): NAGVMQNPRHLVRRRGQEARLRCSPMKGHSHVYWYRQLPEEGLKFMVYLQKENIIDESGMPKERFSAEFPKEGPSILRIQQVVRGDSAAYFCASSAMDGGTDTQYFGPGTRLTVL.